This T cell receptor beta chain appears in the sequencing data of a study of blood T cell repertoires in COVID-19. Study-wide background: Samples representing acute and convalescent COVID-19 were sourced from the United States, Italy and Spain. PBMCs, B-cell-depleted T cells, or T cells provided the cDNA or gDNA that made up the material.

Per the original methods: Amplifying reference gene primers gave estimates of nucleated cell counts. The method was immunoSEQ multiplex PCR; TCRdb's version includes in-frame clones alone and lacks a portion of them. V and J calls and clone size are copied from that table; D and trimming were computed from the DNA. The repertoire includes tens of thousands of clones, 80% to 95% of them detected once, and around 4.3% sits in the top ten. This CDR3 is 14 amino acids long. Germline V CDR1 and CDR2: SNHLY, FYNNEI. Trimming removed 8 bases from V and 4 bases from J, with 12 bases in between. The sample was peripheral blood. The chain couples TRBV2 to TRBJ1-6; D is perhaps TRBD1 (5 bases). The sequence derives from a man aged 45-60 years with active COVID-19. The CDR3: CASCGDYYNSPLHF. The CDR3 DNA is TGTGCCAGCTGCGGGGACTATTATAATTCACCCCTCCACTTT.